This TCR beta chain is from a study of T cells in localized non-small cell lung cancer. The CDR3 is 15 amino acids. V was shortened by 4 bases and J by 0 bases, with 11 bases between the two germline ends. Per germline, CDR1 MRHNA and CDR2 SNTAGT. In its sample, this clone was seen once. Sequenced by immunoSEQ multiplex PCR; TCRdb stores in-frame clones only, minus some. The sample consists of about 19,000 clones, 83% of them appearing once. The clonotype was recovered from a man aged 40-75 years with stage I lung adenocarcinoma. The material sequenced was peripheral blood, taken before any cancer treatment. The V and J genes are TRBV6-4 and TRBJ2-3, with D unresolved. CDR3 nucleotide sequence: TGTGCCAGCAGTGTAGAACTATCTAGCACAGATACGCAGTATTTT. The encoded protein is CASSVELSSTDTQYF.